This T cell receptor beta chain appears in the sequencing data of a study of blood T cell repertoires in COVID-19. Assay: immunoSEQ multiplex PCR; the TCRdb copy retains only in-frame clones and omits some. This sample has roughly 250,000 clones, with roughly 87% found just once. CDR1 ENHRY and CDR2 SYGVKD come from the germline V gene. The V and J ends lost 6 bases and 0 bases respectively, with 12 bases between them. CDR3 size: 14 residues. The sequenced sample was PBMCs or T cells enriched from blood (not recorded which). This rearrangement joins TRBV10-3 to TRBJ2-7, with D possibly matching TRBD2 (6 bases). This receptor was taken from a woman aged 25 to 39 with acute COVID-19. CDR3 coding DNA: TGTGCCATCAGGTCAGACGGGAGCTCCTACGAGCAGTACTTC. Its protein is CAIRSDGSSYEQYF.